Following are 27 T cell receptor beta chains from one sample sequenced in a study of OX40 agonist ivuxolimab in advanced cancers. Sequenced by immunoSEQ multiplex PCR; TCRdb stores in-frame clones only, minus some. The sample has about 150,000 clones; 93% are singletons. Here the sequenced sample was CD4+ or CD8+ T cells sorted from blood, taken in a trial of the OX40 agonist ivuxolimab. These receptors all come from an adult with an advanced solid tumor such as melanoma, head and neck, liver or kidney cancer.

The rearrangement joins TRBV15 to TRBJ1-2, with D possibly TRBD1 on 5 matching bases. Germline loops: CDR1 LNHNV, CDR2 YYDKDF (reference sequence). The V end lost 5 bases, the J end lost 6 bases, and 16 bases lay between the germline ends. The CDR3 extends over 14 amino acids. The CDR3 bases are TGTGCCACCAGCCTCGGCAGGGTCAGGGATGGCTACACCTTC. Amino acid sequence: CATSLGRVRDGYTF.

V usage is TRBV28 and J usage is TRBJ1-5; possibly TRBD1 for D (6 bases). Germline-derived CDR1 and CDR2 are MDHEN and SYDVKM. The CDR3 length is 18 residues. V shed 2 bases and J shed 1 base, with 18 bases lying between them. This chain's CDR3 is CASSLKSPMDRSNQPQHF. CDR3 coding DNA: TGTGCCAGCAGTTTAAAGTCCCCCATGGACAGAAGCAATCAGCCCCAGCATTTT.

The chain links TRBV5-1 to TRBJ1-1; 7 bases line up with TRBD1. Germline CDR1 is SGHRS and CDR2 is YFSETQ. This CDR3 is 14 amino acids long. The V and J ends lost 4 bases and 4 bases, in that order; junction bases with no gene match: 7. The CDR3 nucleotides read TGCGCCAGCAGCCGGCGGCAGGGGGGCACTGAAGCTTTCTTT. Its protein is CASSRRQGGTEAFF. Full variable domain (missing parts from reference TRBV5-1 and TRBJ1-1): KAGVTQTPRYLIKTRGQQVTLSCSPISGHRSVSWYQQTPGQGLQFLFEYFSETQRNKGNFPGRFSGRQFSNSRSEMNVSTLELGDSALYLCASSRRQGGTEAFFGQGTRLTVV.

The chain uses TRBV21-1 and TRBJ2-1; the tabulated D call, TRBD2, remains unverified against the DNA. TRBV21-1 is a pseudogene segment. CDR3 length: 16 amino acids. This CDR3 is CASSKSPGGGGNEQFF. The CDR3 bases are TGTGCCAGCAGCAAATCACCAGGAGGGGGGGGCAATGAGCAGTTCTTC.

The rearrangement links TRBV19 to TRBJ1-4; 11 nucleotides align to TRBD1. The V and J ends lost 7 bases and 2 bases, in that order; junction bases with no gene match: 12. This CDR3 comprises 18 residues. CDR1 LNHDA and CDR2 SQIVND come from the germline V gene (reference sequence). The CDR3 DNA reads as TGTGCCAGTACCCTAAGGCCGGACAGGGGGCCGACTAATGAAAAACTGTTTTTT. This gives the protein CASTLRPDRGPTNEKLFF.

CDR3 bases: TGTGCCAGCAGCCCCCGTTCATCGGGACAGGGGGTTTTCTATGGCTACACCTTC. Protein: CASSPRSSGQGVFYGYTF. The rearrangement joins TRBV9 to TRBJ1-2; the match to TRBD1 covers 11 bases. Germline loops: CDR1 SGDLS, CDR2 YYNGEE. The CDR3 consists of 18 residues. J gave up 4 bases and V 4 bases, and 15 bases lay outside the gene matches. The full variable domain, with the rest looked up from reference TRBV9 and TRBJ1-2, is DSGVTQTPKHLITATGQRVTLRCSPRSGDLSVYWYQQSLDQGLQFLIQYYNGEERAKGNILERFSAQQFPDLHSELNLSSLELGDSALYFCASSPRSSGQGVFYGYTFGSGTRLTVV.

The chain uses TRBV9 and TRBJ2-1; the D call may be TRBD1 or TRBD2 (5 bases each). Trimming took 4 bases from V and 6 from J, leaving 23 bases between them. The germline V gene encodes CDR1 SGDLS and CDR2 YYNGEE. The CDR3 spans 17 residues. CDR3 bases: TGTGCCAGCAGCACTCGGTTGGGGGTAGATCCTCTCAATGAGCAGTTCTTC. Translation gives CASSTRLGVDPLNEQFF.

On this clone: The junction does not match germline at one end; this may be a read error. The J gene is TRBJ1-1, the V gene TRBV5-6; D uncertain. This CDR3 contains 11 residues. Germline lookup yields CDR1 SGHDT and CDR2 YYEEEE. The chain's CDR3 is CASSMNAEAFF. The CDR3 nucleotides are TGTGCCAGCAGCATGAACGCTGAAGCTTTCTTT.

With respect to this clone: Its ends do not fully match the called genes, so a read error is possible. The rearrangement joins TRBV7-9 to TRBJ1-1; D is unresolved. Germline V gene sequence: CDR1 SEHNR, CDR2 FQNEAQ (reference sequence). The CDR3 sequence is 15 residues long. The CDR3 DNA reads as TGCGCCAGCAGCCAAGATAATGGGCGGATTACCGGGGCTTTCTTT. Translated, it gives CASSQDNGRITGAFF.

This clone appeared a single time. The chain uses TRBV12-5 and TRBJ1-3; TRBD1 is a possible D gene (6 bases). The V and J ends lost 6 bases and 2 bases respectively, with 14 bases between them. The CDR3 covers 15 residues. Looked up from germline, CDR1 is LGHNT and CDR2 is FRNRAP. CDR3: CASGSGEGTGNTIYF. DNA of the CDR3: TGTGCTAGTGGCTCAGGGGAGGGGACTGGAAACACCATATATTTT. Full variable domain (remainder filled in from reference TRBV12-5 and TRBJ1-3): DARVTQTPRHKVTEMGQEVTMRCQPILGHNTVFWYRQTMMQGLELLAYFRNRAPLDDSGMPKDRFSAEMPDATLATLKIQPSEPRDSAVYFCASGSGEGTGNTIYFGEGSWLTVV.

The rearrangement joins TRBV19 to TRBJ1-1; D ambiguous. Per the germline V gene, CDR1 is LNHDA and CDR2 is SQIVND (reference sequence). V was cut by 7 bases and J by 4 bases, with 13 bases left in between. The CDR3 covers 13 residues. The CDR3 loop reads CASIRGGFTEAFF. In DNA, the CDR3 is TGTGCCAGTATCCGGGGAGGATTCACTGAAGCTTTCTTT.

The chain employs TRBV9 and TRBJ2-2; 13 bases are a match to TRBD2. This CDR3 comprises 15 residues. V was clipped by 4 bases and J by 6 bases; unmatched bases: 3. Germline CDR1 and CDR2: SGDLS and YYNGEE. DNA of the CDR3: TGTGCCAGCAGCACCGGACTAGCGGGAGCCGGGGAGCTGTTTTTT. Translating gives CASSTGLAGAGELFF.

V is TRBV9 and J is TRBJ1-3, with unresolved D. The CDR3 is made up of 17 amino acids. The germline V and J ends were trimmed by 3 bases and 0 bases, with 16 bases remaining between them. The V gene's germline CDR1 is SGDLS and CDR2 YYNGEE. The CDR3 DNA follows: TGTGCCAGCAGCGCCCGTGGGTGGCGAAGCTCTGGAAACACCATATATTTT. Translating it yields CASSARGWRSSGNTIYF.

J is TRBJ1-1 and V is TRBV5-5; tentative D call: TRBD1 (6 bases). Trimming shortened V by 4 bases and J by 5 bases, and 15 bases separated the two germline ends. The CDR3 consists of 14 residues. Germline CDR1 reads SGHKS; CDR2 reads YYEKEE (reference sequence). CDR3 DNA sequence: TGTGCCAGCAGCCCCATGGGGGGGCCGACTGAAGCTTTCTTT. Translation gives CASSPMGGPTEAFF.

This CDR3 reads CASRRQRESLYEQYF. DNA of the CDR3: TGTGCCAGCAGACGTCAGCGGGAGTCCCTATACGAGCAGTACTTC. The chain has TRBV6-6 and TRBJ2-7, with TRBD2 identical over 8 bases. The germline V gene has CDR1 MNHNY and CDR2 SVGAGI (reference sequence). The V and J ends lost 6 bases and 4 bases, in that order; junction bases with no gene match: 11. The length of the CDR3 is 15 residues.

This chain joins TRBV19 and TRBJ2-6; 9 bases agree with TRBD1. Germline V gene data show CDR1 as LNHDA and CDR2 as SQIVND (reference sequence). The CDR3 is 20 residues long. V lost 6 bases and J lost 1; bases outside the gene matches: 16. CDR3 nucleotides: TGTGCCAGTAGCCGGGGGTCCCGGGACAGGGCGTTTTCTGGGGCCAACGTCCTGACTTTC. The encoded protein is CASSRGSRDRAFSGANVLTF.

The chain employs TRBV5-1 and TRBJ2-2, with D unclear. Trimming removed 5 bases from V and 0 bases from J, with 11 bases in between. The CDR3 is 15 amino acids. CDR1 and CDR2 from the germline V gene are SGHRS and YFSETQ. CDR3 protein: CASRPTTANTGELFF. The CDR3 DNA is TGCGCCAGCAGGCCTACGACGGCGAACACCGGGGAGCTGTTTTTT.

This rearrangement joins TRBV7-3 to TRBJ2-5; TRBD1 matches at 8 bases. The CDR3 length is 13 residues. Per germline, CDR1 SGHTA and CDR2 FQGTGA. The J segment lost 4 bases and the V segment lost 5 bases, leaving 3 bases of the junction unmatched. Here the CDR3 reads CASSRDRRETQYF. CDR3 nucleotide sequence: TGTGCCAGCAGCCGGGACAGGCGAGAGACCCAGTACTTC.

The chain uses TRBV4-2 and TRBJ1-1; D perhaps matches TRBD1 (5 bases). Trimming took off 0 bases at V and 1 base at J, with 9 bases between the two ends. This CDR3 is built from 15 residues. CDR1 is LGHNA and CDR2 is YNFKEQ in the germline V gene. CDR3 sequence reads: CASSQDGQRNTEAFF. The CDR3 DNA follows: TGTGCCAGCAGCCAAGATGGACAACGGAACACTGAAGCTTTCTTT.

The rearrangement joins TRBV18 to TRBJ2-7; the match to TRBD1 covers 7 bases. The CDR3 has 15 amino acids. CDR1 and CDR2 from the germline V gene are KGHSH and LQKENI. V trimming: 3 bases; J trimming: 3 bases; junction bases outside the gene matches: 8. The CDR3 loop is CASSPPGQLNYEQYF. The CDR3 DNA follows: TGTGCCAGCTCACCGCCGGGACAGCTAAACTACGAGCAGTACTTC.

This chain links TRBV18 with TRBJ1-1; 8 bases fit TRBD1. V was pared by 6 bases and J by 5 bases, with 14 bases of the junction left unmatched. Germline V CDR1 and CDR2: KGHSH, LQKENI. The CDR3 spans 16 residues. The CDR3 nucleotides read TGTGCCAGCTCCCCGGGGCAGGGGGCAGATGGGACTGAAGCTTTCTTT. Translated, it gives CASSPGQGADGTEAFF.

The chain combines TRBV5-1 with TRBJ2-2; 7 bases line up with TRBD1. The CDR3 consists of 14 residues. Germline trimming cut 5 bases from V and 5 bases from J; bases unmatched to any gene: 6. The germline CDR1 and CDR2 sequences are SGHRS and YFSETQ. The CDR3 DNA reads TGCGCCAGCAGGGAGCCCAGGGGGACCGGGGAGCTGTTTTTT. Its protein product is CASREPRGTGELFF.

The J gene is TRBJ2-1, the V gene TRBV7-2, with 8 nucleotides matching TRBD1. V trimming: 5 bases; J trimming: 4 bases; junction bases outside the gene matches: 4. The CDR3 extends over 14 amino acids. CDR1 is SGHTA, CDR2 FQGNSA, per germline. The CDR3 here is CASSRQGNYNEQFF. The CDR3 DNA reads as TGTGCCAGCAGCCGACAGGGGAATTACAATGAGCAGTTCTTC.

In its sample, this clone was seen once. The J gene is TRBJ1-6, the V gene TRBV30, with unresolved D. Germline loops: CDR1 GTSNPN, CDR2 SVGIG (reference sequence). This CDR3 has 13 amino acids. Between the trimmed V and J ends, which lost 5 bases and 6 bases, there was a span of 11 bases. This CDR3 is CAWGPYSNSPLHF. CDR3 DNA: TGTGCCTGGGGACCTTACAGTAATTCACCCCTCCACTTT. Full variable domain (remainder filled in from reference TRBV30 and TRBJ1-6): SQTIHQWPATLVQPVGSPLSLECTVEGTSNPNLYWYRQAAGRGLQLLFYSVGIGQISSEVPQNLSASRPQDRQFILSSKKLLLSDSGFYLCAWGPYSNSPLHFGNGTRLTVT.

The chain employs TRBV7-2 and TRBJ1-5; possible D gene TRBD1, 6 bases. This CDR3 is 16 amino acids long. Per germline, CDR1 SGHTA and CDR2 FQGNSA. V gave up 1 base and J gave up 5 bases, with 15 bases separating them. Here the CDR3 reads CASSLEGGRLDQPQHF. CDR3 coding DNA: TGTGCCAGCAGCTTAGAGGGGGGGCGATTAGATCAGCCCCAGCATTTT.

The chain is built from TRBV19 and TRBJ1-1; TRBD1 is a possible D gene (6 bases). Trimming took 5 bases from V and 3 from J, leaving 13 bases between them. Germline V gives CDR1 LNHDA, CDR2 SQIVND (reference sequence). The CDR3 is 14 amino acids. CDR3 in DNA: TGTGCCAGTAGTCCCAGGGGAGGGGACACTGAAGCTTTCTTT. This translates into CASSPRGGDTEAFF.

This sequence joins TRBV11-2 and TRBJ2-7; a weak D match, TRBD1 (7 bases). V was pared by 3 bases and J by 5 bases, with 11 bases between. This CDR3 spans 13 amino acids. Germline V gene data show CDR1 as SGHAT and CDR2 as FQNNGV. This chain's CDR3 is CASSFTGEDEQYF. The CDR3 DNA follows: TGTGCCAGCAGCTTTACAGGGGAGGACGAGCAGTACTTC.